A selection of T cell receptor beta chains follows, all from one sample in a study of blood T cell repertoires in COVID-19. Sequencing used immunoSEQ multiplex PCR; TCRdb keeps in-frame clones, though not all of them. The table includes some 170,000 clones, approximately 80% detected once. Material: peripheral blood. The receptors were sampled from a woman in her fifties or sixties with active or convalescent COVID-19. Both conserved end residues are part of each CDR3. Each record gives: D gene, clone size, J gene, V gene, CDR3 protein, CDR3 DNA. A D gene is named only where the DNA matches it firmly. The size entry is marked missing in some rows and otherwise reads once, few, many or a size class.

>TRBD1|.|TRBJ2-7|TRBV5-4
CASSLDRGVMYEQYF
TGTGCCAGCAGCTTGGACAGGGGCGTGATGTACGAGCAGTACTTC
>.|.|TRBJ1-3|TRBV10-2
CASSESPSSGNTIYF
TGCGCCAGCAGTGAGTCGCCGAGCTCTGGAAACACCATATATTTT
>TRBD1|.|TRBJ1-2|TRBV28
CASRDVTGGYGYTF
TGTGCCAGCAGGGATGTCACAGGGGGCTATGGCTACACCTTC
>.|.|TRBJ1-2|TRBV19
CASFDSLGNYGYTF
TGTGCCAGTTTTGACAGTTTGGGGAACTATGGCTACACCTTC
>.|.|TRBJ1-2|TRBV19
CASSIPSGHWQRYTF
TGTGCCAGTAGTATACCCTCCGGACACTGGCAGCGTTACACCTTC
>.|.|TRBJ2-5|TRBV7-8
CASSPLQETQYF
TGTGCCAGCAGTCCCCTCCAAGAGACCCAGTACTTC
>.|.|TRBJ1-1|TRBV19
CASSISVNTEAFF
TGTGCCAGTAGTATTTCGGTGAACACTGAAGCTTTCTTT
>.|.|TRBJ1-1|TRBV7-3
CASSLTPGENTEAFF
TGTGCCAGCAGCTTAACACCAGGGGAGAACACTGAAGCTTTCTTT
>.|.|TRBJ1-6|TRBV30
CAWQASLNSPLHF
TGTGCCTGGCAGGCGTCGCTCAATTCACCCCTCCACTTT
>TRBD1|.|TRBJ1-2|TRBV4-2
CASSQAQAGGSYTF
TGTGCCAGCAGCCAAGCTCAGGCAGGGGGTAGCTACACCTTC
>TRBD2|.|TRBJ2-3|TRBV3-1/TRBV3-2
CASSQGIAGLTDTQYF
TGTGCCAGCAGCCAAGGGATAGCGGGACTCACAGATACGCAGTATTTT
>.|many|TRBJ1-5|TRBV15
CATSREADQPQHF
TGTGCCACCAGCAGAGAGGCTGATCAGCCCCAGCATTTT
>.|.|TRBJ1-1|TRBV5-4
CASSVPTRGTEAFF
TGTGCCAGCAGCGTACCTACTCGAGGAACTGAAGCTTTCTTT
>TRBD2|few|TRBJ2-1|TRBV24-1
CATSDRTSGNNEQFF
TGTGCCACCAGTGACCGGACTAGCGGGAACAATGAGCAGTTCTTC
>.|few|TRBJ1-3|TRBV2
CASSELAGARGTIYF
TGTGCCAGCAGTGAATTGGCAGGGGCTAGGGGCACCATATATTTT
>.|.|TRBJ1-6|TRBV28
CASSRSTQVFYNSPLHF
TGTGCCAGCAGTCGATCAACTCAGGTTTTTTATAATTCACCCCTCCACTTT
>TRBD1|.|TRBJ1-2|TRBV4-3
CASSQQTGWYGYTF
TGCGCCAGCAGCCAGCAGACAGGGTGGTATGGCTACACCTTC
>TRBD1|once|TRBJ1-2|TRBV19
CASSILRQGADGYTF
TGTGCCAGTAGTATTCTTAGACAGGGGGCGGACGGCTACACCTTC
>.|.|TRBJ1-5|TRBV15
CATSRGAERPQHF
TGTGCCACCAGCAGAGGTGCAGAACGGCCCCAGCATTTT
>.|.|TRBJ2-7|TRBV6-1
CASSEGWGPYEQYF
TGTGCCAGCAGTGAAGGGTGGGGGCCCTACGAGCAGTACTTC
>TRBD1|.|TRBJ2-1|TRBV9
CASSVSDRDSHEQFF
TGTGCCAGCAGCGTGAGTGACAGGGATAGTCATGAGCAGTTCTTC
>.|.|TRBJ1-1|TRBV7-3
CASSSITNTEAFF
TGTGCCAGCAGCTCAATCACTAACACTGAAGCTTTCTTT
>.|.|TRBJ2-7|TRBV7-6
CASSRTTGFAYEQYF
TGTGCCAGCAGCCGAACCACAGGGTTCGCCTACGAGCAGTACTTC
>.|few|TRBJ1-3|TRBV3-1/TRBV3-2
CASSFGQSGNTIYF
TGTGCCAGCAGCTTCGGACAGAGTGGAAACACCATATATTTT
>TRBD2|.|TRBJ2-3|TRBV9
CASSVVGGEDTQYF
TGTGCCAGCAGCGTAGTCGGGGGGGAAGATACGCAGTATTTT
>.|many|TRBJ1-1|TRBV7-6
CASSPRVFQGDTEAFF
TGTGCCAGCAGCCCTCGGGTGTTTCAGGGTGACACTGAAGCTTTCTTT
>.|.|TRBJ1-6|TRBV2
CASSEGINRARSPLHF
TGTGCCAGCAGTGAGGGAATTAACAGGGCGAGATCACCCCTCCACTTT
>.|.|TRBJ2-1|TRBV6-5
CASSYSKDLGEQFF
TGTGCCAGCAGTTACTCGAAAGACTTGGGTGAGCAGTTCTTC
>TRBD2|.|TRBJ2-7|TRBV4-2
CASSPRGLAGGVEYEQYF
TGTGCCAGCAGCCCCCGGGGGCTAGCGGGAGGGGTTGAGTACGAGCAGTACTTC
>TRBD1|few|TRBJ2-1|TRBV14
CASSQITGGGEQFF
TGTGCCAGCAGTCAAATTACAGGGGGCGGTGAGCAGTTCTTC
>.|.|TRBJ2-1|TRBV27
CASRFIAAGAELLSYNEQFF
TGTGCCAGCAGATTTATAGCGGCGGGGGCCGAACTCCTCTCCTACAATGAGCAGTTCTTC
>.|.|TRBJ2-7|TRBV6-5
CATTGVSVGEQYF
TGTGCCACCACGGGGGTAAGCGTAGGGGAGCAGTACTTC